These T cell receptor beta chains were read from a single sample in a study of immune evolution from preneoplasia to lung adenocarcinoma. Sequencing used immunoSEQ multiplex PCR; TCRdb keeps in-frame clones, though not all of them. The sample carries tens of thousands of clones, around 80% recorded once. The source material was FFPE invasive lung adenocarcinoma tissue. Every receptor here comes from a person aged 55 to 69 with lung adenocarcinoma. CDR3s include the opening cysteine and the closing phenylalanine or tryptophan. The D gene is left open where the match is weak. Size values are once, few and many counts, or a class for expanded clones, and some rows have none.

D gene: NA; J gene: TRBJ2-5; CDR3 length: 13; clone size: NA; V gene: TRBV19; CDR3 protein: CASSKTVQETQYF; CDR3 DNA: TGTGCCAGTAGTAAAACAGTACAAGAGACCCAGTACTTC
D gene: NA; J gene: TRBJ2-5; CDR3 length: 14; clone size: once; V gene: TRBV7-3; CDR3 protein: CASSIAGGLETQYF; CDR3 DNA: TGTGCCAGCAGCATTGCTGGGGGGCTTGAGACCCAGTACTTC
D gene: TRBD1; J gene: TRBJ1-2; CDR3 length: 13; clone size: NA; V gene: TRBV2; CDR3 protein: CASSAGQVYGYTF; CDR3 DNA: TGTGCCAGCAGTGCGGGACAGGTCTATGGCTACACCTTC
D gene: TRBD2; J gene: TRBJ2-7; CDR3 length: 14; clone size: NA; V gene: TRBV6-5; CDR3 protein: CASRKREGSYEQYF; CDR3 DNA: TGTGCCAGCCGCAAGCGGGAGGGCTCCTACGAGCAGTACTTC
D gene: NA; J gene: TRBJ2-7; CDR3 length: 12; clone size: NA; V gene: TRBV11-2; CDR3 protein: CASSLVEYEQYF; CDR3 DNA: TGTGCCAGCAGCTTAGTGGAGTACGAGCAGTACTTC
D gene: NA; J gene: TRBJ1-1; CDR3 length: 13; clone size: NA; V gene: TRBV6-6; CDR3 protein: CASSKQGITEAFF; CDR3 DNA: TGTGCCAGCAGTAAACAGGGAATCACTGAAGCTTTCTTT
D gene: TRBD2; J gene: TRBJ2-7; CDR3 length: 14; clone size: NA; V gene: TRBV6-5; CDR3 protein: CASRPGLAAYEQYF; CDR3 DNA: TGTGCCAGCAGGCCGGGACTAGCGGCCTACGAGCAGTACTTC
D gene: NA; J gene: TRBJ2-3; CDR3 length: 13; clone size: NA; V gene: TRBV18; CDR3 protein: CASSPGSTDTQYF; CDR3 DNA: TGTGCCAGCTCACCAGGGAGTACAGATACGCAGTATTTT
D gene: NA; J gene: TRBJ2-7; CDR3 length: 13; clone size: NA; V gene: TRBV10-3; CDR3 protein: CAIKDTGTYEQYF; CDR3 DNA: TGTGCCATCAAAGATACAGGGACCTACGAGCAGTACTTC
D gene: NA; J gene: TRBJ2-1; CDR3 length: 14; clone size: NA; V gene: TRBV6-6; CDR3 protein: CASSLPGLTNEQFF; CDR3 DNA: TGTGCCAGCAGCCTACCTGGACTCACCAATGAGCAGTTCTTC
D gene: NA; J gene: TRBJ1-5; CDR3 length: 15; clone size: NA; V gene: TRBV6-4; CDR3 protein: CASSGQTRLEQPQHF; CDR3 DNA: TGTGCCAGCAGTGGCCAGACGCGCCTTGAACAGCCCCAGCATTTT
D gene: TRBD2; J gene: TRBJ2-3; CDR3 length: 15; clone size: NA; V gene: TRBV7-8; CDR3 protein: CASSASGSSTDTQYF; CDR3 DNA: TGTGCCAGCAGTGCTAGCGGAAGTAGCACAGATACGCAGTATTTT
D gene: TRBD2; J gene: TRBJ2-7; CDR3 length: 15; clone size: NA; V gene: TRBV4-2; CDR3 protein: CASSQTSGREDEQYF; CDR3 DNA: TGTGCCAGCAGCCAAACCAGCGGGAGGGAGGACGAGCAGTACTTC
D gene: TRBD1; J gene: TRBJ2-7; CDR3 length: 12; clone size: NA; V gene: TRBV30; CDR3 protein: CAWSRQGYEQYF; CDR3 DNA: TGTGCCTGGAGTAGACAGGGGTACGAGCAGTACTTC
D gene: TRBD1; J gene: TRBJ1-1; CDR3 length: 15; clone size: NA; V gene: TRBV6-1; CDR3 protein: CASSVRAGGSSEAFF; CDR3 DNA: TGTGCCAGCAGTGTCAGGGCAGGGGGTAGTTCTGAAGCTTTCTTT
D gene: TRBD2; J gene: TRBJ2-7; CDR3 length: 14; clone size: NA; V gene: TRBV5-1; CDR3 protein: CASSFSGRVDEQYF; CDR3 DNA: TGCGCCAGCAGCTTTAGCGGGAGGGTAGACGAGCAGTACTTC
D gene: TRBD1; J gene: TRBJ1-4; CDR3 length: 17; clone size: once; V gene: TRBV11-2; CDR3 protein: CASSSAGTGRTNEKLFF; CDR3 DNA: TGTGCCAGCAGCTCAGCCGGGACAGGTAGAACTAATGAAAAACTGTTTTTT
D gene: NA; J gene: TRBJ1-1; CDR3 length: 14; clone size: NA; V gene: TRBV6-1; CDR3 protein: CASTLTKGVTEAFF; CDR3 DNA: TGTGCCAGCACTTTGACGAAAGGGGTCACTGAAGCTTTCTTT
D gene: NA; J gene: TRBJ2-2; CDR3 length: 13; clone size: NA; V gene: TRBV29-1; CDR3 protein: CSVEIRGSGELFF; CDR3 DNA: TGCAGCGTTGAGATTAGGGGGTCCGGGGAGCTGTTTTTT
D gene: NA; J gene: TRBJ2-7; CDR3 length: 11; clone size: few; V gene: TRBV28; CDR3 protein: CASSTRTEQYF; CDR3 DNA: TGTGCCAGCAGCACCCGGACCGAGCAGTACTTC
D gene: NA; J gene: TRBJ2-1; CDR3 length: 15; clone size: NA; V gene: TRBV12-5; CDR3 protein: CASGQGTVVYNEQFF; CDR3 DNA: TGTGCTAGTGGTCAGGGAACAGTGGTCTACAATGAGCAGTTCTTC
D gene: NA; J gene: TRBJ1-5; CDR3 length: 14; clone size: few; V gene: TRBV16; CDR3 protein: CASSQTGSNQPQHF; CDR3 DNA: TGTGCCAGCAGCCAAACCGGGAGCAATCAGCCCCAGCATTTT
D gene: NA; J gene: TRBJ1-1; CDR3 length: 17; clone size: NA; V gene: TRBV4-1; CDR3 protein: CASSQAPTQALNTEAFF; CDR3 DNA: TGCGCCAGCAGCCAAGCCCCGACACAGGCACTGAACACTGAAGCTTTCTTT
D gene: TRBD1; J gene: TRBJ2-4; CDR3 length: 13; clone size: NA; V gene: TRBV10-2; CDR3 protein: CASSGQGQNIQYF; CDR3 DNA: TGCGCCAGCAGTGGACAGGGGCAAAACATTCAGTACTTC
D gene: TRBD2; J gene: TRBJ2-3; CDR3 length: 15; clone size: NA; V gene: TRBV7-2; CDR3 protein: CASSLDGLAGDTQYF; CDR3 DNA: TGTGCCAGCAGCTTAGATGGACTAGCGGGAGATACGCAGTATTTT
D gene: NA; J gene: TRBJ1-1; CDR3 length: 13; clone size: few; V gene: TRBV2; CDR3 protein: CASSVGTGTEAFF; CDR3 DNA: TGTGCCAGCAGTGTAGGGACTGGAACTGAAGCTTTCTTT
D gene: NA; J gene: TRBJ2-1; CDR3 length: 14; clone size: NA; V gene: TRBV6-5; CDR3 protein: CASSYSDGGGEQFF; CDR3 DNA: TGTGCCAGCAGTTATTCCGATGGGGGAGGTGAGCAGTTCTTC
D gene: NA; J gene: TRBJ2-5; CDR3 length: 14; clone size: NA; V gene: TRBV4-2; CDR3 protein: CASSQDDSKRTQYF; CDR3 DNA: TGTGCCAGCAGCCAAGATGATAGCAAGAGGACCCAGTACTTC
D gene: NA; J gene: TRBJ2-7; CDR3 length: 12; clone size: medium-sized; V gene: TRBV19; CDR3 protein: CASSRGYYEQYF; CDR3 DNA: TGTGCCAGTAGTCGGGGGTACTACGAGCAGTACTTC
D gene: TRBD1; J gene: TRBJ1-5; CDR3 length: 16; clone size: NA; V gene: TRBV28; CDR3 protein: CASSHKTGGYDQPQHF; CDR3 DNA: TGTGCCAGCAGTCACAAGACAGGGGGTTATGATCAGCCCCAGCATTTT
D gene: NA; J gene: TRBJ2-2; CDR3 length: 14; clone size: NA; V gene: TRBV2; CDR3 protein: CASTGQSNTGELFF; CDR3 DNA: TGTGCCAGCACCGGACAGTCGAACACCGGGGAGCTGTTTTTT
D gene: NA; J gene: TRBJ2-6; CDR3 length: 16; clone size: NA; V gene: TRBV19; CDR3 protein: CASSPGQASGANVLTF; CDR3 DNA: TGTGCCAGTAGTCCAGGTCAAGCCTCTGGGGCCAACGTCCTGACTTTC
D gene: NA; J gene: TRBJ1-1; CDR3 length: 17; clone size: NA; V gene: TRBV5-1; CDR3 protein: CASSLDPTDVMNTEAFF; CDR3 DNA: TGCGCCAGCAGCTTGGATCCTACAGATGTAATGAACACTGAAGCTTTCTTT
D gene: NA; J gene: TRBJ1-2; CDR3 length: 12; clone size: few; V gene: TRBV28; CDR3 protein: CASSFGGWGYTF; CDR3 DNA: TGTGCCAGCAGTTTTGGGGGCTGGGGCTACACCTTC
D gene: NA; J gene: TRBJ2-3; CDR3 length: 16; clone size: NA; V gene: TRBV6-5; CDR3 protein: CASSYSRGAGTDTQYF; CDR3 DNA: TGTGCCAGCAGTTACTCGAGAGGAGCGGGCACAGATACGCAGTATTTT
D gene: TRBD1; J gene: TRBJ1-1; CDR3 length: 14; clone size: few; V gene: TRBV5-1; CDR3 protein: CASSSYRGASEAFF; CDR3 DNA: TGCGCCAGCAGCTCGTACAGGGGGGCCTCTGAAGCTTTCTTT
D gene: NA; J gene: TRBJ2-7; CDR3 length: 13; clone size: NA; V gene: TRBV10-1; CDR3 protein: CASSPGLLYEQYF; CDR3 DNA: TGCGCCAGCAGCCCGGGACTTCTATACGAGCAGTACTTC
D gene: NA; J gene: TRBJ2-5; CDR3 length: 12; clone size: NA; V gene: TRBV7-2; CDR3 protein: CASSSGMETQYF; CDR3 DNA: TGTGCCAGCAGCTCCGGGATGGAGACCCAGTACTTC
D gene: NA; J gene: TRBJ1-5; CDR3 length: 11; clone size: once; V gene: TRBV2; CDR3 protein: CASSEGGPQHF; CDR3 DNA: TGTGCCAGCAGTGAAGGGGGGCCCCAGCATTTT
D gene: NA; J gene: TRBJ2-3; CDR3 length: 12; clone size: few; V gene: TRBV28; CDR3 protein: CASSLTGYTQYF; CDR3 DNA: TGTGCCAGCAGCTTAACCGGGTATACGCAGTATTTT
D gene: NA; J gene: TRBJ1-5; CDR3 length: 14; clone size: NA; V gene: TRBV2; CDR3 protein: CASNGDQSNQPQHF; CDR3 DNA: TGTGCCAGCAACGGGGACCAGAGCAATCAGCCCCAGCATTTT
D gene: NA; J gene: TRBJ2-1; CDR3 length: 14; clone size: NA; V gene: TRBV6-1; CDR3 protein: CASTNSGEYNEQFF; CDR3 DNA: TGTGCCAGTACTAATAGTGGGGAATACAATGAGCAGTTCTTC
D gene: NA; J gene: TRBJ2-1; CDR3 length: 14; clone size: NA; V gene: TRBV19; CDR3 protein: CASSIAGEVNEQFF; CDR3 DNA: TGTGCCAGTAGTATAGCGGGAGAAGTTAATGAGCAGTTCTTC
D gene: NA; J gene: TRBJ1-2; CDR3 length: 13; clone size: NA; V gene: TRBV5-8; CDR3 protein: CASSLTGKYGYTF; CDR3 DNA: TGTGCCAGCAGCTTGACAGGGAAATATGGCTACACCTTC
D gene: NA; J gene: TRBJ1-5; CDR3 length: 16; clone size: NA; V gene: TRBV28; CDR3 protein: CASSLLRAVAHQPQHF; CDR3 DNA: TGTGCCAGCAGTTTATTAAGGGCCGTTGCCCATCAGCCCCAGCATTTT
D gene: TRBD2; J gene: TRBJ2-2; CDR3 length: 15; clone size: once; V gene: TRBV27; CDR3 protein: CASSPGLSPPGELFF; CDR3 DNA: TGTGCCAGCAGCCCGGGACTATCCCCCCCCGGGGAGCTGTTTTTT